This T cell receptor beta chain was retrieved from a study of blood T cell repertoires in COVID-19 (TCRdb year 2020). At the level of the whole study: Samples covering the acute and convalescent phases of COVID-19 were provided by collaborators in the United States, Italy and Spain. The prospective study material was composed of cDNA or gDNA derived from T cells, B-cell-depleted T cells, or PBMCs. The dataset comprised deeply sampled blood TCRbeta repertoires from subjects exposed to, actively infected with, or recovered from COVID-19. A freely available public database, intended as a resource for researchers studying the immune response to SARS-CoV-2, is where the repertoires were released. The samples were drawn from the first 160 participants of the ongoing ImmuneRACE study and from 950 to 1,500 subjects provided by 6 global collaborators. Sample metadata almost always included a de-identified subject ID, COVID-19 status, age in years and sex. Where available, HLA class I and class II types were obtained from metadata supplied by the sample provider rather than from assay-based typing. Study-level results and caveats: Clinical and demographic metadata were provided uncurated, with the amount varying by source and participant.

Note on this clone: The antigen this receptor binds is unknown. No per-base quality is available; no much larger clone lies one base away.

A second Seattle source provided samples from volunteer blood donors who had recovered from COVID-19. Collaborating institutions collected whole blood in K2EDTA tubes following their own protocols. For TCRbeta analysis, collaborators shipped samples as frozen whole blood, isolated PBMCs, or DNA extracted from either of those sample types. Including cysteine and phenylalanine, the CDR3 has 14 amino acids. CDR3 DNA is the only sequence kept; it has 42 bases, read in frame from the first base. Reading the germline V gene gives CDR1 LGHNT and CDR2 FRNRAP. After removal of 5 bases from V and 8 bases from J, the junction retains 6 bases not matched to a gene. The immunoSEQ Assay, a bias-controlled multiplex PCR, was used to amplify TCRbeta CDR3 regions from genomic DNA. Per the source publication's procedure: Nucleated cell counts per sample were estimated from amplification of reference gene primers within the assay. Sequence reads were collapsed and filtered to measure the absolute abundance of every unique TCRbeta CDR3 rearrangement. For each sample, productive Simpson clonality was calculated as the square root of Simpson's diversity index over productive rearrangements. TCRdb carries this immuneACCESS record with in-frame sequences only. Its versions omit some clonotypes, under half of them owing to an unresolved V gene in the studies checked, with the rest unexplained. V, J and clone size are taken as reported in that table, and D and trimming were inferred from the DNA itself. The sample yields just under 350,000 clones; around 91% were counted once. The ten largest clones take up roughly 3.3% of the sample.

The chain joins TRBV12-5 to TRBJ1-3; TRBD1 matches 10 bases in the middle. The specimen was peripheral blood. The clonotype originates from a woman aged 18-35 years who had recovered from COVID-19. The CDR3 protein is CASGPRDRGYTIYF. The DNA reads TGTGCTAGTGGTCCCCGGGACAGGGGATACACCATATATTTT.